The 15 T cell receptor beta chains presented below share a single source sample, sequenced in a study of primary melanoma T cells and metastatic recurrence (dated by TCRdb to 2018 to 2021). Library creation used the immunoSEQ multiplex PCR assay. As stored in TCRdb, this immuneACCESS dataset retains in-frame rearrangements with V and J assigned. A fraction of the clones does not appear; measured against another copy, unresolved V genes explain less than half of the discrepancy, and the remainder lacks a known reason. The sample table shows over a thousand clones, and 88% are seen once. The ten most abundant clones make up approximately 12% of the sample. The specimen sequenced was melanoma tumor tissue. These receptors were taken from a human donor with melanoma.

This clone was observed a few times. The CDR3 bases are TGTGCCAGCAGCTTAGACAGGTCGGCGGATACGCAGTATTTT. It yields the protein CASSLDRSADTQYF. The chain recombines TRBV11-3 with TRBJ2-3; no clear D gene. Trimming cost V 0 bases and J 6 bases, with 10 bases left between them. From germline, CDR1 is SGHNT and CDR2 YENEEA. This CDR3 is 14 amino acids long. The whole variable domain, filled in from reference TRBV11-3 and TRBJ2-3, reads EAGVVQSPRYKIIEKKQPVAFWCNPISGHNTLYWYLQNLGQGPELLIRYENEEAVDDSQLPKDRFSAERLKGVDSTLKIQPAELGDSAVYLCASSLDRSADTQYFGPGTRLTVL.

The chain has TRBV6-8 and TRBJ1-5; D not resolved. V was pared by 6 bases and J by 2 bases, with 17 bases between. This CDR3 region has 16 residues. From germline, CDR1 is MNHGY and CDR2 SAAAGT. CDR3 in DNA: TGTGCCAGCAGCCAAAGGTCAGAGGTGGGCAATCAGCCCCAGCATTTT. Translated: CASSQRSEVGNQPQHF.

The chain links TRBV5-1 to TRBJ2-4; D is possibly TRBD1 or TRBD2 (6 bases each). Germline V gene data show CDR1 as SGHRS and CDR2 as YFSETQ. V lost 0 bases and J lost 4, with 8 bases in between. The CDR3 covers 14 residues. CDR3 amino acids: CASSLEGGKNIQYF. DNA of the CDR3: TGCGCCAGCAGCTTGGAAGGGGGGAAAAACATTCAGTACTTC.

This sequence joins TRBV29-1 and TRBJ2-7, with D perhaps being TRBD1 or TRBD2 (5 bases each). Germline V gives CDR1 SQVTM, CDR2 ANQGSEA. The V end lost 7 bases, the J end lost 4 bases, and 17 bases lay between the germline ends. This CDR3 contains 13 residues. The CDR3 loop reads CSASRDQRYEQYF. CDR3 DNA: TGCAGCGCCTCCCGGGACCAACGTTACGAGCAGTACTTC.

V is TRBV19 and J is TRBJ1-2; D gene unclear. Per germline, CDR1 LNHDA and CDR2 SQIVND (reference sequence). This CDR3 has 15 amino acids. V was cut by 3 bases and J by 0 bases, with 11 bases left in between. In DNA, the CDR3 is TGTGCCAGTAGTATCAGAGACGCAGCTAACTATGGCTACACCTTC. Translation gives CASSIRDAANYGYTF.

This chain uses TRBV9 with TRBJ1-2; D gene uncertain. CDR1 and CDR2 from the germline V gene are SGDLS and YYNGEE. The V end lost 5 bases, the J end lost 6 bases, and 11 bases lay between the germline ends. The CDR3 is 12 residues long. The CDR3 DNA reads TGTGCCAGCAGTGTCCGAGCAGATGGCTACACCTTC. Translating gives CASSVRADGYTF.

The V call is TRBV7-6, the J call TRBJ1-1, with TRBD1 matching 9 bases. This CDR3 has 14 amino acids. From germline, CDR1 is SGHVS and CDR2 FNYEAQ. With V trimmed by 4 bases and J by 4 bases, 4 bases remained unmatched. The DNA of the CDR3 is TGTGCCAGCAGCTCGGGACAGGGAGTCACTGAAGCTTTCTTT. This codes for CASSSGQGVTEAFF.

Note on this clone: X marks the residue encoded by a base that is unread or ambiguous. This chain connects TRBV14 to TRBJ2-7; D is ambiguous. Trimming took 7 bases from V and 2 from J, leaving 12 bases between them. CDR1 is SGHDN and CDR2 is FVKESK in the germline V gene. The CDR3 covers 13 residues. CDR3 nucleotides: TGTGCCAGCARCCGCAAGTCAGCCTACGAGCAGTACTTC. Translated, it gives CASXRKSAYEQYF.

The chain joins TRBV5-1 to TRBJ2-2, with a tentative D call TRBD1 (6 bases). Germline CDR1 SGHRS, CDR2 YFSETQ. The V end lost 0 bases, the J end lost 1 base, and 10 bases lay between the germline ends. The CDR3 loop spans 16 amino acids. The CDR3 region has the DNA TGCGCCAGCAGCTTGGCCGAACAGGGGAACACCGGGGAGCTGTTTTTT. Amino acids: CASSLAEQGNTGELFF.

This rearrangement joins TRBV29-1 to TRBJ1-2; D unclear. Per the germline V gene, CDR1 is SQVTM and CDR2 is ANQGSEA. The V gene lost 7 bases and the J gene lost 6 bases, with 15 bases spanning the gap. The CDR3 is made up of 12 amino acids. The CDR3 DNA sequence: TGCAGCGCTAGTACGGTGATCAATGGCTACACCTTC. It codes for CSASTVINGYTF.

The chain has TRBV19 and TRBJ1-1; TRBD1 matches at 7 bases. Germline loops: CDR1 LNHDA, CDR2 SQIVND (reference sequence). This CDR3 has 15 amino acids. The V segment lost 3 bases and the J segment 6 bases; nucleotides outside the gene matches: 10. The CDR3 DNA reads as TGTGCCAGTAGTATCTCGGACAGGCTGATCCCTGAAGCTTTCTTT. It encodes CASSISDRLIPEAFF.

This chain links TRBV29-1 with TRBJ2-1, with D unclear. This CDR3 comprises 14 residues. Trimming removed 4 bases from V and 8 bases from J, with 18 bases in between. CDR1 is SQVTM and CDR2 is ANQGSEA in the germline V gene. In nucleotides, the CDR3 is TGCAGCGTTGTATACCTAAGAATGAGAGATGAGCAGTTCTTC. Translating it yields CSVVYLRMRDEQFF.

The chain recombines TRBV7-1 with TRBJ2-1; 16 bases line up with TRBD2. Being an ORF, TRBV7-1 has a function that is uncertain. The CDR3 is 19 residues long. J was trimmed by 2 bases and V by 4 bases; bases with no gene match: 8. The CDR3 bases are TGTGCCAGCAGCTACGGGACTAGCGGGAGGGCAAGCACCTACAATGAGCAGTTCTTC. It translates to CASSYGTSGRASTYNEQFF.

The chain recombines TRBV12-5 with TRBJ1-2; D not certain. Germline values: CDR1 LGHNT, CDR2 FRNRAP. The CDR3 has 12 residues. V was pared by 3 bases and J by 1 base, with 3 bases between. CDR3 amino acids: CASGFNNYGYTF. DNA for the CDR3: TGTGCTAGTGGTTTTAATAACTATGGCTACACCTTC.

The chain has TRBV5-1 and TRBJ2-1, with D perhaps given as TRBD1 or TRBD2 (5 bases each). Germline V gene lookup returns CDR1 SGHRS and CDR2 YFSETQ. Trimming took off 3 bases at V and 0 bases at J, with 7 bases between the two ends. The CDR3 length is 14 residues. DNA of the CDR3: TGCGCCAGCAGCTGGGGGAGCTCCTACAATGAGCAGTTCTTC. Translated, it gives CASSWGSSYNEQFF.